A selection of T cell receptor beta chains follows, all from one sample in a study of high-grade serous ovarian cancer treatment subgroups. The assay was immunoSEQ multiplex PCR, and TCRdb's table has in-frame clones only and misses some. The sample holds about 6,600 clones; 79% are singletons and the top ten take under 8.5%. Sequenced: tumor tissue. The source is a human donor with high-grade serous ovarian cancer. Both conserved end residues are trimmed from each CDR3. The D gene is left open where the match is weak. The size field is filled for only some rows; it gives once, few, many or a size class.

V gene	J gene	clone size	D gene	CDR3 protein
TRBV5-6	TRBJ1-3	-	-	ASSFGSYSGNTIY
TRBV27	TRBJ1-1	-	-	ASSFRGMRMNTEAF
TRBV6-6	TRBJ1-2	-	TRBD1	ASSLDRGDVYGYT
TRBV28	TRBJ1-1	once	-	ASSLRLNTEAF
TRBV5-6	TRBJ2-3	few	TRBD2	ASSLGRSGSYVGTQY
TRBV14	TRBJ2-7	-	TRBD2	ASSHKHGAGGPSEQY
TRBV7-7	TRBJ2-7	-	TRBD1	ASSTGQGSYEQY
TRBV28	TRBJ2-3	-	TRBD2	ASSFLAGTDTQY
TRBV7-2	TRBJ1-5	-	-	ASSRQDNQPQH
TRBV6-5	TRBJ1-2	-	TRBD1	ASSQTGGGYGYT
TRBV15	TRBJ2-1	-	-	ATSRDLVSSYNEQF
TRBV18	TRBJ2-7	-	-	ASSPSGRGYEQY
TRBV18	TRBJ2-5	-	TRBD1	ASSPGGQGAETQY
TRBV6-1	TRBJ2-7	-	-	ATYGTSLLEQY
TRBV28	TRBJ2-5	-	-	ASSLSRTETQY
TRBV7-7	TRBJ2-2	few	-	ASSSRAGELF
TRBV11-2	TRBJ1-4	-	-	ASSLAPTGERGKLF
TRBV4-3	TRBJ2-3	-	TRBD2	ASSLGTSGTDTQY
TRBV28	TRBJ2-7	-	-	ASSLVQTFYEQY
TRBV5-1	TRBJ2-3	-	TRBD2	ASSLASGRAPDTQY
TRBV10-3	TRBJ2-7	few	-	AISESSYEQY
TRBV9	TRBJ2-1	few	-	ASSFYLDEQF
TRBV6-6	TRBJ1-2	-	-	ASSYSMAGYT
TRBV19	TRBJ2-7	few	-	ASSIPGSGSYEQY
TRBV10-2	TRBJ2-2	-	-	ASSDRGELF
TRBV18	TRBJ1-1	-	-	ASSPGQRGTEAF
TRBV2	TRBJ2-7	-	-	ASSEEAGFSYEQY
TRBV28	TRBJ1-2	-	TRBD1	ASSLDRGDYGYT
TRBV2	TRBJ2-1	few	-	ASSGRDQTGRPVSMRL
TRBV7-6	TRBJ2-1	-	TRBD2	ASSLVAGGDNEQF
TRBV7-2	TRBJ2-5	-	TRBD2	ASSSRSLAGGGETQY
TRBV7-8	TRBJ1-3	-	-	ASSLGSGTGNTIY
TRBV7-9	TRBJ2-5	-	TRBD1	ASSLAVSGTGFRETQY
TRBV30	TRBJ2-7	once	-	AWSPSYEQY
TRBV6-5	TRBJ1-2	-	-	ASSPRQVGDGYT
TRBV5-1	TRBJ1-3	-	-	ASSLVFGTPAGNTIY
TRBV2	TRBJ2-3	once	-	ASSESSDTQY
TRBV11-2	TRBJ1-1	once	-	ASSLWGGNTEAF
TRBV11-2	TRBJ2-3	-	-	ASSSRLEGNTQY
TRBV27	TRBJ1-1	-	-	ASSFTLQSVNTEAF
TRBV6-7	TRBJ2-3	-	-	ASSYAPGRTGNRTDTQY